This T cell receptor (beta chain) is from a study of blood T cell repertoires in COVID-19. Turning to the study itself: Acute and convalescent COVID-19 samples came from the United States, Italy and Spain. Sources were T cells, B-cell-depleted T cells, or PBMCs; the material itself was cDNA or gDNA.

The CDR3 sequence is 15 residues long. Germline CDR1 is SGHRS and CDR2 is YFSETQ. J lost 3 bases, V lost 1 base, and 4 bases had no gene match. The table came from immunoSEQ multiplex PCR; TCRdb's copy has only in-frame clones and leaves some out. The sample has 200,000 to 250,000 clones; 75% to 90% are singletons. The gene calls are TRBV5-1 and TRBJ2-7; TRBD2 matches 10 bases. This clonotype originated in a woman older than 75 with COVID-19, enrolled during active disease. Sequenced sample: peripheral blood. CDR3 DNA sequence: TGCGCCAGCAGCTTGTTACTAGCGGGGAACTACGAGCAGTACTTC. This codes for CASSLLLAGNYEQYF.